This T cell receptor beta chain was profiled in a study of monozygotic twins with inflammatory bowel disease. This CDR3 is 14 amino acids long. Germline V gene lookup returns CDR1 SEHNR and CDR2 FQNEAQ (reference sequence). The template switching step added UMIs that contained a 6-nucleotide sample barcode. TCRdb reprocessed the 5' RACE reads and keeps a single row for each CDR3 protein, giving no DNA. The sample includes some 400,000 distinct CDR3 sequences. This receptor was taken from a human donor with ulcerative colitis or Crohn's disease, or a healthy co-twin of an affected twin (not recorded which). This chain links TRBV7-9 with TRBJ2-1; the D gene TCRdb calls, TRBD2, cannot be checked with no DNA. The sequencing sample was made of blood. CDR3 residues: CASSQWSGENEQFF.